Listed below are T cell receptor beta chains from one sample, sequenced in a study of cytomegalovirus exposure and HLA in healthy donors. TCRdb's table, derived via immunoSEQ multiplex PCR, lists solely in-frame clones and lacks some. The repertoire table contains over 100,000 clones. Material for sequencing was PBMCs. Receptors originate from a woman aged 40 to 50 in good health and CMV-seropositive. CDR3s include the opening cysteine and the closing phenylalanine or tryptophan. A D gene is named only where the DNA matches it firmly.

>TRBV4-3|14|TRBJ2-7|NA
CASSQDPGNYEQYF
TGCGCCAGCAGCCAAGATCCCGGGAACTACGAGCAGTACTTC
>TRBV28|15|TRBJ2-1|NA
CASSPGQFNYNEQFF
TGTGCCAGCAGCCCCGGACAGTTTAATTACAATGAGCAGTTCTTC
>TRBV4-1|13|TRBJ2-1|NA
CASSQDEVNEQFF
TGCGCCAGCAGCCAAGACGAGGTGAATGAGCAGTTCTTC
>TRBV14|16|TRBJ2-7|TRBD1
CASSPSLGQGHYEQYF
TGTGCCAGCAGCCCCAGTCTGGGACAGGGACACTACGAGCAGTACTTC
>TRBV20-1|10|TRBJ2-7|NA
CSAREGEQYF
TGCAGTGCTAGGGAGGGCGAGCAGTACTTC
>TRBV7-8|15|TRBJ2-3|TRBD1
CASSLVDRATDTQYF
TGTGCCAGCAGCTTAGTAGACAGGGCCACAGATACGCAGTATTTT
>TRBV9|17|TRBJ2-1|NA
CASSVRPLWESYNEQFF
TGTGCCAGCAGCGTCCGCCCTTTGTGGGAGAGTTACAATGAGCAGTTCTTC
>TRBV29-1|16|TRBJ2-1|TRBD2
CSVEDWASGSGNEQFF
TGCAGCGTTGAAGATTGGGCTAGCGGGAGTGGCAATGAGCAGTTCTTC
>TRBV9|15|TRBJ2-1|TRBD2
CASSVVGLAGAEQFF
TGTGCCAGCAGCGTAGTGGGACTAGCGGGAGCTGAGCAGTTCTTC
>TRBV9|15|TRBJ1-2|NA
CASSVGNTVNYGYTF
TGTGCCAGCAGCGTAGGTAATACAGTTAACTATGGCTACACCTTC
>TRBV27|14|TRBJ1-5|TRBD1
CASSPGQVGQPQHF
TGTGCCAGCAGTCCTGGACAGGTCGGTCAGCCCCAGCATTTT
>TRBV28|16|TRBJ1-4|NA
CASSLTTGTTNEKLFF
TGTGCCAGCAGTTTGACAACAGGGACAACTAATGAAAAACTGTTTTTT
>TRBV15|13|TRBJ1-5|NA
CASTDGLNQPQHF
TGTGCCAGTACGGACGGACTAAATCAGCCCCAGCATTTT
>TRBV14|17|TRBJ2-2|TRBD2
CASSQDLAGGPGGELFF
TGTGCCAGCAGCCAAGATCTAGCGGGAGGGCCTGGCGGGGAGCTGTTTTTT
>TRBV6-6|13|TRBJ2-1|NA
CASSYSSGNEQFF
TGTGCCAGCAGTTACTCTTCCGGTAATGAGCAGTTCTTC
>TRBV18|13|TRBJ1-5|NA
CASGRGANQPQHF
TGTGCCAGCGGACGGGGGGCCAATCAGCCCCAGCATTTT
>TRBV18|13|TRBJ1-1|NA
CASSKRGNTEAFF
TGTGCCAGCTCAAAGCGGGGGAACACTGAAGCTTTCTTT
>TRBV10-2|16|TRBJ2-2|NA
CASSGVPGQNTGELFF
TGCGCCAGCAGTGGAGTCCCGGGACAGAACACCGGGGAGCTGTTTTTT
>TRBV19|12|TRBJ1-2|NA
CASSQLNYGYTF
TGTGCCAGTAGTCAACTGAACTATGGCTACACCTTC
>TRBV28|14|TRBJ1-6|TRBD1
CASRSTGGHSPLHF
TGTGCCAGCAGGTCGACAGGGGGCCACTCACCCCTCCACTTT
>TRBV10-1|15|TRBJ2-6|NA
CASPRRGLGANVLTF
TGCGCCAGCCCTAGGAGGGGGCTCGGGGCCAACGTCCTGACTTTC
>TRBV9|13|TRBJ2-7|TRBD2
CASSVGLAGEQYF
TGTGCCAGCAGCGTAGGGCTAGCGGGCGAGCAGTACTTC
>TRBV6-4|13|TRBJ1-1|TRBD1
CASRETLTGEAFF
TGTGCCAGCAGGGAAACCCTGACAGGGGAAGCTTTCTTT
>TRBV5-1|13|TRBJ2-5|NA
CASRLDGSETQYF
TGCGCCAGCAGACTCGACGGGTCAGAGACCCAGTACTTC
>TRBV10-2|14|TRBJ1-1|NA
CASSEADMNTEAFF
TGCGCCAGCAGTGAGGCAGATATGAACACTGAAGCTTTCTTT
>TRBV10-3|12|TRBJ2-2|NA
CAIIGGTGELFF
TGTGCCATCATAGGGGGAACCGGGGAGCTGTTTTTT
>TRBV5-1|14|TRBJ2-7|TRBD1
CASSWDSFSYEQYF
TGCGCCAGCAGCTGGGACAGTTTCTCCTACGAGCAGTACTTC
>TRBV7-2|14|TRBJ1-1|NA
CASSLAGGSTEAFF
TGTGCCAGCAGCTTAGCGGGGGGAAGCACTGAAGCTTTCTTT
>TRBV19|15|TRBJ2-1|TRBD2
CASSIEGGLAAEQFF
TGTGCCAGTAGTATAGAGGGTGGGCTAGCGGCAGAGCAGTTCTTC
>TRBV19|14|TRBJ2-2|NA
CASSPQGGIGELFF
TGTGCCAGTAGTCCCCAGGGGGGAATCGGGGAGCTGTTTTTT
>TRBV5-8|12|TRBJ1-2|NA
CASSLVAYGYTF
TGTGCCAGCAGCTTGGTAGCCTATGGCTACACCTTC
>TRBV5-4|18|TRBJ1-2|NA
CASSFFPVAQGRGYGYTF
TGTGCCAGCAGCTTTTTTCCGGTTGCGCAGGGCAGGGGCTATGGCTACACCTTC
>TRBV18|16|TRBJ1-1|TRBD1
CASSPLQGMTNTEAFF
TGTGCCAGCTCACCTTTACAGGGGATGACGAACACTGAAGCTTTCTTT
>TRBV9|16|TRBJ2-1|TRBD2
CASSVGGLADSNEQFF
TGTGCCAGCAGCGTAGGGGGACTAGCAGACAGCAATGAGCAGTTCTTC
>TRBV19|14|TRBJ2-2|NA
CASTAGTQPGELFF
TGTGCCAGTACCGCCGGGACTCAACCCGGGGAGCTGTTTTTT
>TRBV28|15|TRBJ2-7|TRBD1
CASSLKGTGVGTEYF
TGTGCCAGCAGTTTAAAGGGGACAGGAGTCGGGACAGAGTACTTC
>TRBV10-3|13|TRBJ2-1|TRBD1
CAISETDRGEQFF
TGTGCCATCAGTGAGACGGACAGGGGCGAGCAGTTCTTC
>TRBV29-1|13|TRBJ2-2|NA
CSVDRTNTGELFF
TGCAGCGTTGACAGGACTAACACCGGGGAGCTGTTTTTT
>TRBV15|15|TRBJ2-7|TRBD2
CATSSGLAGPYEQYF
TGTGCCACCAGCAGTGGACTAGCGGGACCCTACGAGCAGTACTTC
>TRBV15|17|TRBJ2-7|TRBD2
CATSSRLAGVRPGEQYF
TGTGCCACCAGCTCGCGGCTAGCGGGAGTTCGTCCCGGCGAGCAGTACTTC
>TRBV7-2|14|TRBJ2-3|NA
CASSATRATDTQYF
TGTGCCAGCAGCGCGACTAGAGCTACAGATACGCAGTATTTT